This T cell receptor (beta chain) was captured in a study of blood T cell repertoires in COVID-19. Across the study: Sites across the United States, Italy and Spain contributed samples from acute and convalescent COVID-19. T cells, B-cell-depleted T cells, or PBMCs provided the cDNA or gDNA that served as material.

The CDR3 sequence is 15 residues long. CDR1 and CDR2 (germline): SGHKS, YYEKEE (reference sequence). V dropped 0 bases and J dropped 6 bases, with 12 bases sitting between them. Data came from immunoSEQ multiplex PCR; TCRdb stores just in-frame clones and leaves some out. Here the sample spans a few hundred thousand clones, approximately 86% being singletons. Participant age was about 18 to 89 years, and participants resided in approximately 24 US areas. The sequence was obtained from a woman in her thirties or forties with acute COVID-19. The V gene is TRBV5-5, the J gene TRBJ2-2; tentative D call: TRBD2 (5 bases). What was sequenced was PBMCs or T cells enriched from blood (not recorded which). The CDR3 reads CASSLGVRDAGELFF. CDR3 coding DNA: TGTGCCAGCAGCTTGGGCGTTCGGGATGCCGGGGAGCTGTTTTTT. Full variable domain (remainder filled in from reference TRBV5-5 and TRBJ2-2): DAGVTQSPTHLIKTRGQQVTLRCSPISGHKSVSWYQQVLGQGPQFIFQYYEKEERGRGNFPDRFSARQFPNYSSELNVNALLLGDSALYLCASSLGVRDAGELFFGEGSRLTVL.